This T cell receptor (beta chain) was recovered during a study of cytomegalovirus exposure and HLA in healthy donors. Researchers ran the PCR with 60 Vbeta and 13 Jbeta primers. Sequenced by immunoSEQ multiplex PCR; TCRdb stores in-frame clones only, minus some. Here the sample spans some 180,000 clones, 76% being singletons. The CDR3 totals 16 residues. Trimming at V came to 5 bases and at J to 4 bases, leaving 8 bases not matched to a gene. The germline V gene has CDR1 MDHEN and CDR2 SYDVKM. General study results and limits: For most TCR beta V segments, an earlier analysis put the productive rate at about 90% or about 30% of the time.

Notes on this clone: What it binds is not known.

The source is a man between 18 and 29 years old in good health and CMV-seronegative. Sequencing was performed on PBMCs. The rearrangement uses TRBV28 and TRBJ1-6; 7 bases fit TRBD1. The chain's CDR3 is CASSGRTGPYNSPLHF. For the CDR3, the DNA is TGTGCCAGCAGTGGCCGGACAGGACCTTATAATTCACCCCTCCACTTT.